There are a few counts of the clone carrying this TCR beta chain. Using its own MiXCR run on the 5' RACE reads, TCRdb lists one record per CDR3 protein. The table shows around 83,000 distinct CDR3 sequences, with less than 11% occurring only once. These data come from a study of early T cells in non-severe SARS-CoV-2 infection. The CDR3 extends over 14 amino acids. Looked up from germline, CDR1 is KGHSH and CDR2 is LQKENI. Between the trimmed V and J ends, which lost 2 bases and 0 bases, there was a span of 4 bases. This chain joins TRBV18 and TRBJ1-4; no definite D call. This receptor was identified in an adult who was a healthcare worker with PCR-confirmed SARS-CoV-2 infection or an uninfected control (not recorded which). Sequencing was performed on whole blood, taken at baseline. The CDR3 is CASSPRATNEKLFF. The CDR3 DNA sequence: TGTGCCAGCTCACCAAGAGCAACTAATGAAAAACTGTTTTTT.